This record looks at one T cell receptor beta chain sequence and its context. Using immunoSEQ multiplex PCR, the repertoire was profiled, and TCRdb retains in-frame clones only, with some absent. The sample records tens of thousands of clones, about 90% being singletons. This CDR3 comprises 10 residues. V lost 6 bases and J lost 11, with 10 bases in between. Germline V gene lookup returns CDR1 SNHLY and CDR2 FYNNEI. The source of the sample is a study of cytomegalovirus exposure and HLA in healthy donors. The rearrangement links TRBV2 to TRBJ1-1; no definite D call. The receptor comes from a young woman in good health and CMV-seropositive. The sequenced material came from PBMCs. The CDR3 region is CASREGRAFF. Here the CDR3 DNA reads TGTGCCAGCAGGGAGGGTCGGGCTTTCTTT.